A single sample gave rise to the 29 T cell receptor beta chains below, sequenced in a study of T cell responses to AZD1222 COVID-19 vaccine (dated by TCRdb to the early 2020s). Library preparation employed the immunoSEQ multiplex PCR assay. This immuneACCESS table, as held by TCRdb, lists in-frame sequences with V and J called but not all clones. Of the missing ones, under half trace to an unresolved V gene in checked studies; the others have no known cause. This sample is represented by over 120,000 clones; approximately 92% of them were singletons. The ten most abundant clones make up approximately 4.8% of the sample. In the paper's terms, the time point label means: baseline before first vaccination. Material: peripheral blood, obtained on day 0 of AZD1222 vaccination. These receptors were obtained from an adult in good health.

The gene calls are TRBV18 and TRBJ1-2; 7 bases fit TRBD1. J was trimmed by 2 bases and V by 3 bases; bases with no gene match: 3. The length of the CDR3 is 14 residues. Germline-derived CDR1 and CDR2 are KGHSH and LQKENI. The CDR3 nucleotides are TGTGCCAGCTCACCCGGGACAGTGAACTATGGCTACACCTTC. Protein sequence: CASSPGTVNYGYTF.

This rearrangement joins TRBV28 to TRBJ1-5; D perhaps matches TRBD1 (6 bases). V gave up 6 bases and J gave up 4 bases, with 13 bases separating them. The CDR3 is 14 amino acids. The V gene's germline CDR1 is MDHEN and CDR2 SYDVKM. CDR3 bases: TGTGCCAGCAGCGAGCCGGGACAAAATCAGCCCCAGCATTTT. Protein product: CASSEPGQNQPQHF.

The chain carries TRBV5-1 and TRBJ2-5; TRBD1 matches at 12 bases. Germline CDR1 is SGHRS and CDR2 is YFSETQ. Trimming took 2 bases from V and 0 from J; bases not matched to a gene: 2. The CDR3 loop spans 16 amino acids. Here the CDR3 reads CASSFGTGGHQETQYF. The CDR3 coding sequence is TGCGCCAGCAGCTTCGGGACAGGGGGCCACCAAGAGACCCAGTACTTC.

This sequence joins TRBV5-4 and TRBJ1-2; possible D gene TRBD1, 6 bases. The germline V gene encodes CDR1 SGHNT and CDR2 YYREEE (reference sequence). The CDR3 totals 18 residues. V was cut by 2 bases and J by 4 bases, with 24 bases left in between. The CDR3, as DNA: TGTGCCAGCAGCTTTCCGATTGGGACACCAAATACGATCTATGGCTACACCTTC. Translated: CASSFPIGTPNTIYGYTF.

The rearrangement uses TRBV7-8 and TRBJ2-3; D is possibly TRBD1 (5 bases). Germline lookup yields CDR1 SGHVS and CDR2 FQNEAQ. The CDR3 is made up of 19 amino acids. V was trimmed by 4 bases and J by 3 bases, leaving 26 bases between them. CDR3 amino acids: CASSSPSFPRDIGTDTQYF. CDR3 nucleotide sequence: TGTGCCAGCAGCTCGCCTTCTTTTCCCAGGGATATAGGTACAGATACGCAGTATTTT.

This clone was recorded once. This chain uses TRBV11-3 with TRBJ2-7; 7 bases line up with TRBD2. This CDR3 contains 12 residues. Germline assignment: CDR1 SGHNT and CDR2 YENEEA. J lost 4 bases, V lost 5 bases, and 2 bases had no gene match. In nucleotides, the CDR3 is TGTGCCAGCAGCGCCGGGGGGTACGAGCAGTACTTC. Translated: CASSAGGYEQYF. The full variable domain, in which reference TRBV11-3 and TRBJ2-7 provide the parts outside the CDR3, is EAGVVQSPRYKIIEKKQPVAFWCNPISGHNTLYWYLQNLGQGPELLIRYENEEAVDDSQLPKDRFSAERLKGVDSTLKIQPAELGDSAVYLCASSAGGYEQYFGPGTRLTVT.

A single count supports this clone. The chain links TRBV7-2 to TRBJ2-2, with 15 bases fitting TRBD2. The CDR3 runs 17 residues. V lost 3 bases and J lost 7; bases outside the gene matches: 6. CDR1 and CDR2 (germline): SGHTA, FQGNSA. CDR3 nucleotide sequence: TGTGCCAGCAGCTTGTTGGGACTAGCGGGAGGTATCGGGGAGCTGTTTTTT. Protein: CASSLLGLAGGIGELFF. The whole variable domain, remainder taken from reference TRBV7-2 and TRBJ2-2, is GAGVSQSPSNKVTEKGKDVELRCDPISGHTALYWYRQSLGQGLEFLIYFQGNSAPDKSGLPSDRFSAERTGGSVSTLTIQRTQQEDSAVYLCASSLLGLAGGIGELFFGEGSRLTVL.

This clone was seen a few times. The genes are TRBV7-2 and TRBJ2-5; D is undetermined. The CDR3 has 16 residues. The germline CDR1 and CDR2 sequences are SGHTA and FQGNSA. Trimming cost V 5 bases and J 5 bases, with 21 bases left between them. This chain's CDR3 is CASSPTLGIKGETQYF. CDR3 in DNA: TGTGCCAGCAGCCCAACCCTAGGGATAAAAGGGGAGACCCAGTACTTC. Complete variable domain (other parts from reference TRBV7-2 and TRBJ2-5): GAGVSQSPSNKVTEKGKDVELRCDPISGHTALYWYRQSLGQGLEFLIYFQGNSAPDKSGLPSDRFSAERTGGSVSTLTIQRTQQEDSAVYLCASSPTLGIKGETQYFGPGTRLLVL.

The V gene is TRBV6-4, the J gene TRBJ2-3, with D tentatively TRBD1 (6 bases). With 6 bases removed from V and 2 bases from J, the gap between germline ends came to 15 bases. This CDR3 has 15 amino acids. CDR1 is MRHNA and CDR2 is SNTAGT in the germline V gene. This chain's CDR3 is CASSPYGGNTDTQYF. In DNA, the CDR3 is TGTGCCAGCAGCCCCTATGGGGGCAACACAGATACGCAGTATTTT.

J is TRBJ1-4 and V is TRBV5-4; tentative D call: TRBD1 (5 bases). Trimming stripped 3 bases from V and 0 bases from J, with 21 bases between. There are 19 residues in the CDR3. Germline V gene sequence: CDR1 SGHNT, CDR2 YYREEE (reference sequence). CDR3 nucleotide sequence: TGTGCCAGCAGCTCAGGGTTGAGTGGGGGTGGTGCAACTAATGAAAAACTGTTTTTT. This gives the protein CASSSGLSGGGATNEKLFF.

The chain uses TRBV14 and TRBJ1-5; TRBD1 aligns across 12 bases. From germline, CDR1 is SGHDN and CDR2 FVKESK. This CDR3 has 16 residues. The junction had 5 bases not matched to a gene; V was cut back by 3 bases and J by 5 bases. The CDR3 DNA follows: TGTGCCAGCAGCCAGGGACAGGGGGCGGGGGATCAGCCCCAGCATTTT. This codes for CASSQGQGAGDQPQHF.

The CDR3, as DNA: TGTGCCAGCAGTTTACGACGTGGGGGCAATGAGCAGTTCTTC. Translating it yields CASSLRRGGNEQFF. The V and J genes are TRBV27 and TRBJ2-1; perhaps D is TRBD1 or TRBD2 (5 bases each). This CDR3 comprises 14 residues. Germline V gene sequence: CDR1 MNHEY, CDR2 SMNVEV (reference sequence). V was shortened by 2 bases and J by 6 bases, with 11 bases between the two germline ends.

The rearrangement links TRBV3-1 (or the pseudogene TRBV3-2) to TRBJ1-3; D is ambiguous. Germline CDR1 is LGHDT and CDR2 is YNNKEL (reference sequence). There are 15 residues in the CDR3. V lost 0 bases and J 0 bases, leaving 6 bases between the germline ends. The DNA for the CDR3 is TGTGCCAGCAGCCAAGAAACAGTCTCTGGAAACACCATATATTTT. The encoded protein is CASSQETVSGNTIYF.

The chain has TRBV19 and TRBJ1-3; TRBD1 is a possible D gene (5 bases). Trimming removed 10 bases from V and 0 bases from J, with 7 bases in between. This CDR3 has 12 amino acids. Germline V gives CDR1 LNHDA, CDR2 SQIVND (reference sequence). CDR3 sequence (DNA): TGTGCCACCGGACACTCTGGAAACACCATATATTTT. It yields the protein CATGHSGNTIYF.

This clone was observed a single time. This sequence joins TRBV28 and TRBJ2-7, with D possibly being TRBD1 (6 bases). Trimming took off 4 bases at V and 3 bases at J, with 16 bases between the two ends. The CDR3 length is 15 residues. The V gene's germline CDR1 is MDHEN and CDR2 SYDVKM. CDR3 in amino acids: CASSSPRARGYEQYF. CDR3 DNA: TGTGCCAGCAGTTCCCCCCGGGCCAGGGGCTACGAGCAGTACTTC.

The rearrangement uses TRBV7-8 and TRBJ2-2; 9 bases are a match to TRBD2. The germline gives CDR1 SGHVS, CDR2 FQNEAQ. The CDR3 runs to 15 residues. J was trimmed by 4 bases and V by 2 bases; bases with no gene match: 2. The DNA for the CDR3 is TGTGCCAGCAGCTTAATAGCGGGAGCCACCGGGGAGCTGTTTTTT. This encodes CASSLIAGATGELFF.

The chain carries TRBV27 and TRBJ1-5; the D gene is possibly TRBD1 (6 bases). The CDR3 covers 15 residues. From germline, CDR1 is MNHEY and CDR2 SMNVEV (reference sequence). Trimming cost V 5 bases and J 0 bases, with 11 bases left between them. In nucleotides, the CDR3 is TGTGCCAGCAGTCATCGGGGACATAGCAATCAGCCCCAGCATTTT. Encoded protein: CASSHRGHSNQPQHF.

The DNA for the CDR3 is TGTGCCAGCAGCTCGGACAGGGACTATAGCAATCAGCCCCAGCATTTT. Protein product: CASSSDRDYSNQPQHF. The chain combines TRBV5-6 with TRBJ1-5, with 8 bases aligning to TRBD1. Per germline, CDR1 SGHDT and CDR2 YYEEEE. CDR3 size: 16 residues. Unmatched junction bases numbered 5, after V lost 3 bases and J lost 0 bases.

The J gene is TRBJ2-5, the V gene TRBV11-2; no clear D. The germline V gene has CDR1 SGHAT and CDR2 FQNNGV. This CDR3 region has 14 residues. The V and J ends lost 7 bases and 5 bases respectively, with 17 bases between them. The CDR3 DNA reads TGTGCCAGCACCTCCATAGGGCGTCCGGAGACCCAGTACTTC. Translation: CASTSIGRPETQYF.

This clone was counted a single time. The rearrangement links TRBV10-2 to TRBJ1-4; tentative D call: TRBD1 (5 bases). This CDR3 region has 15 residues. The V end lost 3 bases, the J end lost 8 bases, and 16 bases lay between the germline ends. The germline gives CDR1 WSHSY, CDR2 SAAADI. CDR3 in DNA: TGCGCCAGCAGTGATTTACTCGGGGCTGAAGAAAAACTGTTTTTT. Encoded protein: CASSDLLGAEEKLFF.

This sequence joins TRBV28 and TRBJ1-5, with D unclear. V lost 7 bases and J lost 2, with 12 bases in between. Germline values: CDR1 MDHEN, CDR2 SYDVKM. This CDR3 is 14 amino acids long. The CDR3 DNA is TGTGCCAGCATCCGGACGATTGGCAATCAGCCCCAGCATTTT. The encoded protein is CASIRTIGNQPQHF.

This clone was counted once. V is TRBV3-1 (or the pseudogene TRBV3-2) and J is TRBJ2-5; 7 bases agree with TRBD2. The CDR3 is 15 amino acids. Germline trimming cut 0 bases from V and 4 bases from J; bases unmatched to any gene: 5. CDR1 and CDR2 from the germline V gene are LGHDT and YNNKEL (reference sequence). In nucleotides, the CDR3 is TGTGCCAGCAGCCAAGATAGGAGACTAGCAGAGACCCAGTACTTC. Amino acid sequence: CASSQDRRLAETQYF.

This rearrangement joins TRBV7-9 to TRBJ1-4; the D gene is possibly TRBD1 (6 bases). V was trimmed by 5 bases and J by 0 bases, leaving 10 bases between them. CDR3 length equals 15 residues. CDR1 and CDR2 (germline): SEHNR, FQNEAQ (reference sequence). CDR3 protein: CASSHRATTNEKLFF. The CDR3 bases are TGTGCCAGCAGCCACAGGGCCACAACTAATGAAAAACTGTTTTTT.

The rearrangement uses TRBV29-1 and TRBJ2-1, with D possibly TRBD2 on 5 matching bases. The V gene lost 4 bases and the J gene lost 4 bases, with 11 bases spanning the gap. The germline gives CDR1 SQVTM, CDR2 ANQGSEA. The CDR3 sequence is 13 residues long. The CDR3 loop reads CSVVTGTYNEQFF. The CDR3 DNA reads as TGCAGCGTTGTAACGGGAACTTACAATGAGCAGTTCTTC.

The chain employs TRBV7-8 and TRBJ1-3; D ambiguous. CDR3 size: 14 residues. Germline assignment: CDR1 SGHVS and CDR2 FQNEAQ. V was shortened by 5 bases and J by 0 bases, with 8 bases between the two germline ends. The CDR3 is CASSREDSGNTIYF. The CDR3 DNA follows: TGTGCCAGCAGCAGGGAGGACTCTGGAAACACCATATATTTT.

In regard to this clone: This sample includes further DNA sequences coding for the same CDR3. CDR3 DNA sequence: TGTGCCAGTAGTATAGGACAGCCGAACACTGAAGCTTTCTTT. It encodes CASSIGQPNTEAFF. The rearrangement joins TRBV19 to TRBJ1-1; possibly TRBD1 for D (5 bases). Trimming shortened V by 1 base and J by 1 base, and 7 bases separated the two germline ends. Germline values: CDR1 LNHDA, CDR2 SQIVND (reference sequence). The CDR3 spans 14 residues.

This sequence joins TRBV3-1 (or the pseudogene TRBV3-2) and TRBJ2-2; TRBD1 is a possible D gene (6 bases). CDR1 LGHDT and CDR2 YNNKEL come from the germline V gene (reference sequence). This CDR3 comprises 16 residues. V shed 2 bases and J shed 2 bases, with 12 bases lying between them. The CDR3 bases are TGTGCCAGCAGCCAAACTCAGGGGCCTAACACCGGGGAGCTGTTTTTT. Translated, it gives CASSQTQGPNTGELFF.

In this sample, this clone turned up once. The rearrangement joins TRBV5-1 to TRBJ1-5, with D hard to call. Germline CDR1 is SGHRS and CDR2 is YFSETQ. The CDR3 spans 13 residues. Trimming shortened V by 5 bases and J by 6 bases, and 12 bases separated the two germline ends. CDR3 nucleotide sequence: TGCGCCAGCAGTCCCAATGGAGGTCAGCCCCAGCATTTT. This encodes CASSPNGGQPQHF.

This chain connects TRBV29-1 to TRBJ1-6, with 10 bases fitting TRBD1. The CDR3 covers 14 residues. Losses at the gene ends were 6 bases for V and 7 bases for J; bases not matched to a gene: 6. Germline assignment: CDR1 SQVTM and CDR2 ANQGSEA. The CDR3 DNA reads TGCAGCGTCGGGACAGGGGTGTGGAATTCACCCCTCCACTTT. This encodes CSVGTGVWNSPLHF.